This note documents a single T cell receptor beta chain sequence. No antigen is known for it. Germline assignment: CDR1 MNHEY and CDR2 SVGAGI. This CDR3 region has 14 residues. The germline V and J ends were trimmed by 6 bases and 8 bases, with 16 bases remaining between them. This record comes from a study of early T cells in non-severe SARS-CoV-2 infection. About the research overall: Sequenced bulk RNA came from whole blood that was unsorted, and chains were unpaired.

Study-wide findings and caveats: Anti-spike CD8 specificities were favored by VDJdb matching, whose results missed private and CD4 specificities.

Each single cDNA molecule received a unique molecular identifier. TCRdb re-called the 5' RACE reads through MiXCR, storing one row per CDR3 protein. The table lists more than 85,000 distinct CDR3 sequences, 16% of them singletons. This TCR came from an adult who was a healthcare worker with PCR-confirmed SARS-CoV-2 infection or an uninfected control (not recorded which). J is TRBJ1-4 and V is TRBV6-5, with a possible D match to TRBD1 (6 bases). The sequenced material came from whole blood. The DNA of the CDR3 is TGTGCCAGCAGACGGACAGCTAGCGAAGAAAAACTGTTTTTT. Residues: CASRRTASEEKLFF.